Presented here are 14 T cell receptor beta chains from one specimen sequenced in a study of blood T cell repertoires in COVID-19. Method: immunoSEQ multiplex PCR; TCRdb's copy keeps in-frame clones and lacks some. The data hold roughly 220,000 clones, with roughly four fifths observed a single time. Specimen: peripheral blood. The origin of the receptors is a woman aged 25-40 years who had recovered from COVID-19.

This clone was counted a single time. The chain is built from TRBV24-1 and TRBJ2-5; maybe TRBD1 (6 bases). With 7 bases removed from V and 5 bases from J, the gap between germline ends came to 19 bases. Germline loops: CDR1 KGHDR, CDR2 SFDVKD. The CDR3 consists of 15 residues. The CDR3 DNA is TGTGCCACCAGAGACAGGTGGGCCGTATGCGAGACCCAGTACTTC. Protein sequence: CATRDRWAVCETQYF.

The chain uses TRBV21-1 and TRBJ2-2; the D segment call TRBD2 is taken from the table without a DNA check. TRBV21-1 is recorded as a pseudogene. CDR3 length: 18 amino acids. Written as DNA, the CDR3 is TGTGCCAGCAGCAAAGATCTTAGTACTAGCGGGAACACCGGGGAGCTGTTTTTT. Its translation: CASSKDLSTSGNTGELFF.

This clone was observed a handful of times. V usage is TRBV19 and J usage is TRBJ2-1; TRBD2 matches 8 bases. The germline V gene has CDR1 LNHDA and CDR2 SQIVND (reference sequence). The CDR3 length is 13 residues. With 5 bases clipped from V and 7 bases from J, the junction kept 4 bases outside the gene matches. The CDR3 here is CASSLGGRNEQFF. CDR3 sequence (DNA): TGTGCCAGTAGTTTGGGCGGGAGGAATGAGCAGTTCTTC.

The gene calls are TRBV10-3 and TRBJ2-1; 11 bases match TRBD2. The germline gives CDR1 ENHRY, CDR2 SYGVKD. This CDR3 has 17 residues. Trimming at V came to 0 bases and at J to 3 bases, leaving 4 bases not matched to a gene. The CDR3 DNA reads as TGTGCCATCAGTGAGTCGGGACTAGCGGTACTCTACAATGAGCAGTTCTTC. It yields the protein CAISESGLAVLYNEQFF.

The chain's CDR3 is CASSLPGLAGPTGELFF. CDR3 bases: TGCGCCAGCAGCTTGCCCGGACTAGCGGGACCCACCGGGGAGCTGTTTTTT. V usage is TRBV5-1 and J usage is TRBJ2-2; 12 bases align to TRBD2. J lost 4 bases, V lost 1 base, and 5 bases had no gene match. Germline CDR1 reads SGHRS; CDR2 reads YFSETQ. This CDR3 spans 17 amino acids.

The gene calls are TRBV29-1 and TRBJ2-1; possible D gene TRBD2, 5 bases. The germline CDR1 and CDR2 sequences are SQVTM and ANQGSEA. With 4 bases removed from V and 6 bases from J, the gap between germline ends came to 13 bases. The CDR3 extends over 13 amino acids. The CDR3: CSVVVSSGNEQFF. The CDR3, as DNA: TGCAGCGTTGTAGTTTCCAGCGGCAATGAGCAGTTCTTC.

V gene TRBV5-1 combines with J gene TRBJ2-7; the D gene is possibly TRBD1 (6 bases). The CDR3 runs to 17 residues. Trimming pared 4 bases from V and 4 bases from J, leaving 24 bases between. The germline CDR1 and CDR2 sequences are SGHRS and YFSETQ. The CDR3 nucleotides are TGCGCCAGCAGCACGCGAAACAGGGAATCCCTTGTATACGAGCAGTACTTC. Translation gives CASSTRNRESLVYEQYF. The full variable domain, with the rest looked up from reference TRBV5-1 and TRBJ2-7, is KAGVTQTPRYLIKTRGQQVTLSCSPISGHRSVSWYQQTPGQGLQFLFEYFSETQRNKGNFPGRFSGRQFSNSRSEMNVSTLELGDSALYLCASSTRNRESLVYEQYFGPGTRLTVT.

The genes are TRBV2 and TRBJ2-4; 8 bases align to TRBD2. With 2 bases clipped from V and 1 base from J, the junction kept 16 bases outside the gene matches. Germline CDR1 reads SNHLY; CDR2 reads FYNNEI. The CDR3 is 20 residues long. The DNA of the CDR3 is TGTGCCAGCAGTGAAAACGCCGGGTCCGGGGGGGTTAGCGCCAAAAACATTCAGTACTTC. Its protein product is CASSENAGSGGVSAKNIQYF.

This clone was counted a few times. The genes are TRBV11-2 and TRBJ1-5; D is unresolved. Germline CDR1 and CDR2: SGHAT and FQNNGV. This CDR3 has 13 residues. V lost 3 bases and J 5 bases, leaving 8 bases between the germline ends. The CDR3 sequence is CASSFNRDQPQHF. CDR3 nucleotide sequence: TGTGCCAGCAGCTTTAACCGAGATCAGCCCCAGCATTTT. Full variable domain (outside the CDR3, taken from reference TRBV11-2 and TRBJ1-5): EAGVAQSPRYKIIEKRQSVAFWCNPISGHATLYWYQQILGQGPKLLIQFQNNGVVDDSQLPKDRFSAERLKGVDSTLKIQPAKLEDSAVYLCASSFNRDQPQHFGDGTRLSIL.

The chain joins TRBV19 to TRBJ2-7; TRBD1 is a possible D gene (6 bases). Germline V gene sequence: CDR1 LNHDA, CDR2 SQIVND (reference sequence). Trimming pared 5 bases from V and 5 bases from J, leaving 16 bases between. This CDR3 has 14 residues. CDR3 nucleotide sequence: TGTGCCAGTAGTCCCCGACTGGGGGCTGACGAGCAGTACTTC. The encoded protein is CASSPRLGADEQYF. Filled out from reference TRBV19 and TRBJ2-7, the complete variable domain reads DGGITQSPKYLFRKEGQNVTLSCEQNLNHDAMYWYRQDPGQGLRLIYYSQIVNDFQKGDIAEGYSVSREKKESFPLTVTSAQKNPTAFYLCASSPRLGADEQYFGPGTRLTVT.

The CDR3 DNA reads as TGCGCCAGCAGTGAGTCGGGAGGTCAGCCCCAGCATTTT. Protein sequence: CASSESGGQPQHF. The V call is TRBV10-2, the J call TRBJ1-5, with D unresolved. The length of the CDR3 is 13 residues. V was trimmed by 0 bases and J by 6 bases, leaving 6 bases between them. Looked up from germline, CDR1 is WSHSY and CDR2 is SAAADI.

The chain uses TRBV5-1 and TRBJ1-6; 11 nucleotides line up with TRBD1. The CDR3 consists of 16 residues. Unmatched junction bases numbered 7, after V lost 4 bases and J lost 7 bases. From germline, CDR1 is SGHRS and CDR2 YFSETQ. CDR3 amino acids: CASSVWTGGGNSPLHF. CDR3 nucleotide sequence: TGCGCCAGCAGCGTCTGGACAGGGGGCGGAAATTCACCCCTCCACTTT.

The rearrangement links TRBV19 to TRBJ1-1, with D possibly TRBD1 on 6 matching bases. The germline V gene encodes CDR1 LNHDA and CDR2 SQIVND (reference sequence). This CDR3 spans 13 amino acids. The V end lost 8 bases, the J end lost 10 bases, and 20 bases lay between the germline ends. CDR3 sequence (DNA): TGTGCCAGTTCCCTTACCGCAGGGGCGGGAGCTTTCTTT. It encodes CASSLTAGAGAFF.

The chain joins TRBV9 to TRBJ2-7; TRBD2 is a possible D gene (5 bases). Germline-derived CDR1 and CDR2 are SGDLS and YYNGEE. This CDR3 region has 11 residues. The V end lost 4 bases, the J end lost 4 bases, and 6 bases lay between the germline ends. The CDR3 bases are TGTGCCAGCAGCACGGGGTACGAGCAGTACTTC. Amino acids: CASSTGYEQYF.